A selection of T cell receptor beta chains follows, all from one sample in a study of CD8+ T cells in alopecia areata. Profiled with immunoSEQ multiplex PCR; TCRdb holds only in-frame clones, not every one. The sample comprises approximately 110,000 clones, about 60% of which are singletons, and 12% rests with the top ten. The source material was CD8+ T cells sorted from blood, sampled at week 24, from a patient treated with tofacitinib. The receptors come from a human donor with alopecia areata. CDR3s leave out the opening cysteine and the closing phenylalanine or tryptophan.

v_call cdr3_aa
TRBV11-1 ASSLGAGAAEAF
TRBV6-5 ASRTLREQF
TRBV2 ASSGQGFKTWEQY
TRBV29-1 SVETYHSNNEQF
TRBV30 AWSAENGYEQY
TRBV7-8 ASSLSRTPNTEAF
TRBV30 AWSEWTENQPQH
TRBV7-2 ASSLVTSSGELF
TRBV5-4 ASSTPDGSHLYEQY
TRBV29-1 SVEDSPDRDYGYT
TRBV30 AWVRHPSGGPGDTQY
TRBV14 ASSHKSYEQY
TRBV10-3 AIGVGVEQY
TRBV7-9 ASKQGQGESYEQY
TRBV4-1 ASSQDQGIRDTEAF
TRBV13 ASSYDRGYDEQY
TRBV2 ASSEGDITDTQY
TRBV6-6 ASSQPGGTEAF
TRBV29-1 SEVPGLDNNEQF
TRBV27 ASSQAGHSYT
TRBV15 ATSRTSGGSDTQY
TRBV5-6 ASSLVQGTEAF
TRBV11-2 ASSLGVGSYEQY
TRBV5-1 ASTPGDYGYT
TRBV9 ASSPAGVNGYT
TRBV4-1 ASRQTGTVLEKLF
TRBV7-9 ASSLGESYEQY
TRBV5-6 ASSLKTGLHYGYT
TRBV10-3 AISESTVNTEAF
TRBV30 AWSGLAGVQQETQY
TRBV7-9 ASSFGQSYEQY
TRBV13 ASSLPPNTEAF
TRBV7-9 ASSLADSYEQY
TRBV7-9 ASSLGLAGGTDTQY
TRBV5-1 ASSPGPQNQPQH
TRBV30 AWSVDGALEAF
TRBV4-2 ASSLKSSNTGELF
TRBV5-1 ASSLGQTNTEAF
TRBV5-6 ASSAQGVKNIQY
TRBV19 ASSSGEWVNTEAF
TRBV9 ASSGGGENYGYT
TRBV6-5 ASSQSGGITGELF
TRBV11-2 ASSLGETQY
TRBV6-5 ASSYPATGSTGELF
TRBV4-1 ASSPRRGISGANVLT
TRBV18 ASSRAGLRTLMNEQY
TRBV19 ASKWAGDTQPQH
TRBV23-1 ASSQVGDRHNSPLH
TRBV27 ASSLQGVNEQF
TRBV6-5 ASSGGTGELF
TRBV29-1 SVEGGQNPYEQY
TRBV19 ASSIVSGAGEQF